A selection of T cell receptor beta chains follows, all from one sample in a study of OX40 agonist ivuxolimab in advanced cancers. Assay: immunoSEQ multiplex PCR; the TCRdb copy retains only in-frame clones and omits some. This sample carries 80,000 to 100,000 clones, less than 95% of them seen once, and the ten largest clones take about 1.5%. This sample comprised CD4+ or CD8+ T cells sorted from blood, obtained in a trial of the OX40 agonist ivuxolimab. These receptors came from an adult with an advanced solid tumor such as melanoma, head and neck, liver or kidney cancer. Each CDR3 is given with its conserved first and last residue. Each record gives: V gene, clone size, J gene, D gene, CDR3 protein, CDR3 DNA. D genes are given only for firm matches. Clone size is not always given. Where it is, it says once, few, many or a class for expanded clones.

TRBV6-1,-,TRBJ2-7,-,CASSARLDEQYF,TGTGCCAGCAGTGCCCGGTTGGACGAGCAGTACTTC
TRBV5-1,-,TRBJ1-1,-,CASSPLSLGNTEAFF,TGCGCCAGCAGCCCCCTGTCCCTCGGAAACACTGAAGCTTTCTTT
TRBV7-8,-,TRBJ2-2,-,CASSLARGARTGELFF,TGTGCCAGCAGCTTAGCGAGGGGAGCGAGAACCGGGGAGCTGTTTTTT
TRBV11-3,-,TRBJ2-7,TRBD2,CASSLLRETFF,TGTGCCAGCAGCTTATTGCGGGAGACTTTCTTC
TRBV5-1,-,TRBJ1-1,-,CASSLAQAVNTEAFF,TGCGCCAGCAGCTTGGCTCAGGCGGTGAACACTGAAGCTTTCTTT
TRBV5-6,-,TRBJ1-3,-,CASSPIGVYSGNTIYF,TGTGCCAGCAGCCCGATCGGGGTTTACTCTGGAAACACCATATATTTT
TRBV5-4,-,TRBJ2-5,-,CASSLWGVLGGETQYF,TGTGCCAGCAGCCTTTGGGGGGTACTGGGGGGAGAGACCCAGTACTTC
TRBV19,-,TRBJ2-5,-,CASCPSWEQETQYF,TGTGCCAGCTGCCCGTCGTGGGAGCAAGAGACCCAGTACTTC
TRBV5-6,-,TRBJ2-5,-,CASRQGPPIGAQYF,TGTGCCAGCAGACAGGGACCGCCAATCGGGGCCCAGTACTTC
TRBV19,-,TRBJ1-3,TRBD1,CASTNRGPGNTIYF,TGTGCCAGTACCAACAGGGGGCCCGGAAACACCATATATTTT
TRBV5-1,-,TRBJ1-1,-,CASSPQGQANTEAFF,TGCGCCAGCAGCCCTCAAGGCCAGGCTAACACTGAAGCTTTCTTT
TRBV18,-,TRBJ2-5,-,CASSPGTQETQYF,TGTGCCAGCTCACCTGGGACACAAGAGACCCAGTACTTC
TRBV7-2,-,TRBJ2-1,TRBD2,CASSNRASGRHEQFF,TGTGCCAGCAGCAATAGGGCTAGCGGGAGGCATGAGCAGTTCTTC
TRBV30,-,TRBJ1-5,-,CAWRGHLSNQPQHF,TGTGCCTGGAGGGGACACCTTAGCAATCAGCCCCAGCATTTT
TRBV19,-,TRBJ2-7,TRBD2,CASSIGTGGRQYF,TGTGCCAGTAGTATTGGCACCGGGGGGAGGCAGTACTTC
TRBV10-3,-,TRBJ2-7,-,CAISDSGYEQYF,TGTGCCATCAGTGACTCTGGCTACGAGCAGTACTTC
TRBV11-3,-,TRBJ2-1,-,CASSRSTGAYNEQFF,TGTGCCAGCAGCAGATCGACAGGCGCCTACAATGAGCAGTTCTTC
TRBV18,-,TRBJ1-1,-,CASSPSGVTEAFF,TGTGCCAGCTCACCCTCAGGGGTCACTGAAGCTTTCTTT
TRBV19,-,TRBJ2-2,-,CASSIPRGRTGELFF,TGTGCCAGTAGTATTCCCAGGGGACGCACCGGGGAGCTGTTTTTT
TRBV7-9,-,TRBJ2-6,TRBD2,CASSSSGVRGANVLTF,TGTGCCAGCAGCTCGAGCGGGGTTAGAGGGGCCAACGTCCTGACTTTC
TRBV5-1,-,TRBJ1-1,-,CASSQGRGNTEAFF,TGCGCCAGCAGCCAGGGGCGGGGGAACACTGAAGCTTTCTTT
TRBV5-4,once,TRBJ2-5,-,CASSSSGRARETQYF,TGTGCCAGCAGCTCCTCGGGTCGGGCCCGAGAGACCCAGTACTTC
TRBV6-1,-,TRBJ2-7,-,CASSEPAQTEEQYF,TGTGCCAGCAGTGAACCCGCCCAGACGGAAGAGCAGTACTTC
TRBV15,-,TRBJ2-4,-,CATSRERVLNIQYF,TGTGCCACCAGCAGAGAGAGGGTCTTGAACATTCAGTACTTC
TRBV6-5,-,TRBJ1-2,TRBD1,CASTLGQGASGYTF,TGTGCCAGCACCCTCGGACAGGGGGCTTCTGGCTACACCTTC
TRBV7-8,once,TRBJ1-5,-,CASSPSRLLDSQPQHF,TGTGCCAGCAGCCCCTCGAGGCTTCTAGACTCCCAGCCCCAGCATTTT
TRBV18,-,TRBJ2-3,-,CASSPRAGATDTQYF,TGTGCCAGCTCACCACGGGCGGGGGCCACAGATACGCAGTATTTT
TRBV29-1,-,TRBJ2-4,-,CSGQGGGNIQYF,TGCAGCGGCCAGGGTGGGGGAAACATTCAGTACTTC
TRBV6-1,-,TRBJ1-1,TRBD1,CASSEARTGGTEAFF,TGTGCCAGCAGTGAAGCCAGGACAGGGGGGACTGAAGCTTTCTTT
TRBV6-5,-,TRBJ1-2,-,CASSPPGAGGYTF,TGTGCCAGCAGCCCTCCCGGGGCTGGCGGCTACACCTTC
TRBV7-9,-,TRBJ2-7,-,CASSIGPGEQYF,TGTGCCAGCAGCATAGGTCCTGGCGAGCAGTACTTC
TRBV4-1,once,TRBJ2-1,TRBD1,CASSQDGFQGDNNEQFF,TGCGCCAGCAGCCAAGATGGGTTCCAGGGGGATAACAATGAGCAGTTCTTC
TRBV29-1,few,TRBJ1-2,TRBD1,CSVDRDSRHTF,TGCAGCGTCGATAGGGACAGCCGTCACACCTTC
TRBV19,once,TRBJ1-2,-,CASTYIVTFYGYTF,TGTGCCAGTACTTATATCGTCACATTCTATGGCTACACCTTC
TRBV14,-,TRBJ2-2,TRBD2,CASSVGLAGEGDTGELFF,TGTGCCAGCAGTGTAGGACTAGCGGGAGAAGGTGACACCGGGGAGCTGTTTTTT
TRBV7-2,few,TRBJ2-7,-,CASSPVADLYEQYF,TGTGCCAGCAGCCCAGTAGCGGACCTCTACGAGCAGTACTTC
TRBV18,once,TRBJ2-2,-,CASPPDWGNTGELFF,TGTGCCAGCCCCCCGGACTGGGGGAACACCGGGGAGCTGTTTTTT
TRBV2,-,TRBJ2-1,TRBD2,CASRVRTSEGQFF,TGTGCCAGCAGGGTCCGGACTAGCGAGGGGCAGTTCTTC
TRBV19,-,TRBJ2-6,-,CASSMASGANVLTF,TGTGCCAGTAGTATGGCCTCTGGGGCCAACGTCCTGACTTTC
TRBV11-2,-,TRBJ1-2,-,CASSPVRTNYGYTF,TGTGCCAGCAGCCCGGTCCGAACTAACTATGGCTACACCTTC
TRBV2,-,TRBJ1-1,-,CASSVLAGNTEAFF,TGTGCCAGCAGTGTGTTAGCAGGGAACACTGAAGCTTTCTTT
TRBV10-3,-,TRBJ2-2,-,CAISGEAGQTGELFF,TGTGCCATCAGTGGAGAGGCGGGACAGACCGGGGAGCTGTTTTTT
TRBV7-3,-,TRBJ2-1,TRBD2,CASSLRTSGSAEQFF,TGTGCCAGCAGCCTCCGGACTAGCGGGAGTGCTGAGCAGTTCTTC
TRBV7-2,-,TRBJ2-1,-,CASSLLTATNEQFF,TGTGCCAGCAGCTTATTGACGGCAACCAATGAGCAGTTCTTC
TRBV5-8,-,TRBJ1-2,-,CASRLRPLYDYTF,TGTGCCAGCAGACTCCGACCACTTTACGACTACACCTTC
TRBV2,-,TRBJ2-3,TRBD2,CATRGRFTDTQYF,TGTGCTACACGCGGGAGATTTACAGATACGCAGTATTTT
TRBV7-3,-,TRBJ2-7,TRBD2,CASSRRLAGECEQYF,TGTGCCAGCAGCCGCCGACTAGCGGGAGAGTGTGAGCAGTACTTC
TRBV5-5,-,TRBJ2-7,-,CASSLATGYYEQYF,TGTGCCAGCAGCTTGGCAACAGGATACTACGAGCAGTACTTC
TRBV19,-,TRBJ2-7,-,CASSISRGQYEQYF,TGTGCCAGTAGTATCAGTCGTGGACAGTACGAGCAGTACTTC
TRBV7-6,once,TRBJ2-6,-,CAGRSGANVLTF,TGTGCAGGACGCTCTGGGGCCAACGTCCTGACTTTC
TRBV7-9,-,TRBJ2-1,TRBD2,CASSRLSGTSAYNEQFF,TGTGCCAGCAGCCGCCTCTCCGGGACTAGCGCCTACAATGAGCAGTTCTTC
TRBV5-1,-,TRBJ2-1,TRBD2,CASRASGSWDEQFF,TGCGCCAGCAGGGCTAGCGGGAGCTGGGATGAGCAGTTCTTC
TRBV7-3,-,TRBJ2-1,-,CASSTSGLSNEQFF,TGTGCCAGCAGCACATCGGGACTTTCTAATGAGCAGTTCTTC